This is a list of T cell receptor beta chains from one sample in a study of shared clonotypes between healthy human individuals. Using immunoSEQ multiplex PCR, the repertoire was profiled, and TCRdb retains in-frame clones only, with some absent. The sample yields about 2.4 million clones, 80% to 95% seen once. What was sequenced was naive CD4+ T cells from PBMCs. These receptor sequences come from a man aged 18 to 35 in good health. Some clones in this sample may be carry-over from other donors' samples. CDR3s include the opening cysteine and the closing phenylalanine or tryptophan. The size field is filled for only some rows; it gives once, few, many or a size class.

V gene,clone size,J gene,CDR3 protein
TRBV7-9,NA,TRBJ2-5,CASSLVGREYQETQYF
TRBV5-1,NA,TRBJ1-2,CASSPDINYGYTF
TRBV2,NA,TRBJ2-5,CASTPVWSGETQYF
TRBV5-4,NA,TRBJ2-1,CASSLLTSGNNEQFF
TRBV7-9,NA,TRBJ1-1,CASSLQPNTEAFF
TRBV4-3,NA,TRBJ2-6,CASSRNPGEVGVLTF
TRBV10-3,NA,TRBJ2-1,CAISESPSGGAFRQFF
TRBV9,NA,TRBJ1-3,CASSRDSSGNTIYF
TRBV18,NA,TRBJ2-2,CASSPRSGQILGELFF
TRBV18,NA,TRBJ2-1,CASSPAGQGYNEQFF
TRBV5-1,NA,TRBJ1-1,CASSYFSTATPTEAFF
TRBV7-9,NA,TRBJ2-2,CASSFLADRTNTGELFF
TRBV5-1,NA,TRBJ2-7,CASSKGLMTSGKVEQYF
TRBV19,NA,TRBJ1-5,CASSIVGVGQPQHF
TRBV30,NA,TRBJ2-1,CAWSVWQSILVEQFF
TRBV5-1,NA,TRBJ2-1,CASTGLAGGYNEQFF
TRBV7-2,NA,TRBJ1-1,CASSLAPRGATKNTEAFF
TRBV4-2,NA,TRBJ1-5,CASSRPSGDSNQPQHF
TRBV28,NA,TRBJ2-3,CASSGGPMYF
TRBV18,NA,TRBJ2-1,CASSPLRGEASYNEQFF
TRBV10-1,NA,TRBJ2-5,CASTLAGGRETQYF
TRBV5-1,NA,TRBJ1-2,CASSLPGPDGYTF
TRBV2,NA,TRBJ2-3,CASSGQADTQYF
TRBV18,NA,TRBJ2-1,CASSPPSLNGEQFF
TRBV9,NA,TRBJ1-2,CASSVGSDNYGYTF
TRBV27,once,TRBJ2-4,CASSSRLAGGIAKNIQYF
TRBV25-1,NA,TRBJ1-1,CASSDPGGGGFTEAFF
TRBV27,NA,TRBJ1-1,CASSPTGTANTEAFF
TRBV14,NA,TRBJ1-2,CASRGQGARGYTF
TRBV5-1,NA,TRBJ2-5,CASSSQPGANQETQYF
TRBV5-8,NA,TRBJ1-4,CASRFDRGGTTNEKLFF
TRBV30,NA,TRBJ1-2,CAWHSRLGGGYGYTF
TRBV19,NA,TRBJ2-6,CASSIQTGKGSGANVLTF
TRBV15,NA,TRBJ2-1,CATSTSGLDYNEQFF
TRBV5-4,NA,TRBJ2-7,CAISDPPGSSAAGGLWEQYF
TRBV7-2,NA,TRBJ1-1,CASSLTGVEGTEAFF
TRBV11-2,NA,TRBJ2-2,CASSWRGGGELFF
TRBV7-2,NA,TRBJ2-4,CASSAAQGDIQYF
TRBV4-2,NA,TRBJ1-2,CASSQDWGSYGYTF
TRBV5-1,NA,TRBJ1-1,CASGLGGLSEAFF
TRBV19,NA,TRBJ2-1,CASSSGVYNEQFF
TRBV18,NA,TRBJ2-1,CASVGLAVHNEQFF